This TCR beta chain derives from a study of technical replicates of blood from several donors. TCRdb's copy holds only in-frame clones and misses some; the assay was immunoSEQ multiplex PCR. The sample has about 76,000 clones, approximately 94% seen once. Germline CDR1 reads MNHEY; CDR2 reads SMNVEV (reference sequence). J gave up 7 bases and V 7 bases, and 19 bases lay outside the gene matches. CDR3 length: 16 amino acids. The chain uses TRBV27 and TRBJ2-7; 7 nucleotides line up with TRBD2. The sequenced sample was T cells isolated from PBMCs. The TCR was taken from a human donor in good health. The CDR3 reads CASTYLISGRYGEQYF. In DNA form, the CDR3 reads TGTGCCAGCACCTACCTAATTAGCGGGCGTTACGGAGAGCAGTACTTC.